A selection of T cell receptor beta chains follows, all from one sample in a study of metastatic and nonmetastatic thyroid tumors. MiXCR reprocessed the PCR reads for TCRdb. Of under 50,000 clones detected, 22% appear once; the ten largest clones hold approximately 3.8%. The sample comprised blood. The receptors were gathered from a male donor with papillary thyroid cancer or a benign thyroid nodule (not recorded which). Some clones in this sample may be carry-over from other donors' samples. CDR3s include the opening cysteine and the closing phenylalanine or tryptophan. A D gene is named only where the DNA matches it firmly. Size is stated for part of the rows, as once, few or many counts, or as a class when the clone is expanded.

clone size: many
V gene: TRBV5-1
D gene: NA
J gene: TRBJ2-7
CDR3 length: 11
CDR3 DNA: TGCGCCAGCAGGTCAGGCGACGAGCAGTACTTC
CDR3 protein: CASRSGDEQYF

clone size: many
V gene: TRBV7-3
D gene: NA
J gene: TRBJ2-3
CDR3 length: 15
CDR3 DNA: TGTGCCAGCAGCTTAACGGGTGGGAGGACAGATACGCAGTATTTT
CDR3 protein: CASSLTGGRTDTQYF

clone size: many
V gene: TRBV6-5
D gene: NA
J gene: TRBJ2-1
CDR3 length: 16
CDR3 DNA: TGTGCCAGCAGTTACGGTAGCGGTGGGGGCTACAATGAGCAGTTCTTC
CDR3 protein: CASSYGSGGGYNEQFF

clone size: NA
V gene: TRBV20-1
D gene: TRBD2
J gene: TRBJ2-7
CDR3 length: 13
CDR3 DNA: TGCAGTGCTAGCGAGCGGGAACCCTACGAGCAGTACTTC
CDR3 protein: CSASEREPYEQYF

clone size: NA
V gene: TRBV12-3/TRBV12-4
D gene: TRBD1
J gene: TRBJ2-3
CDR3 length: 14
CDR3 DNA: TGTGCCAGCAGCGCGGACAGGTCCACAGATACGCAGTATTTT
CDR3 protein: CASSADRSTDTQYF

clone size: NA
V gene: TRBV7-9
D gene: TRBD2
J gene: TRBJ2-7
CDR3 length: 14
CDR3 DNA: TGTGCCAGCAGCTTAAGCGGGGGGGCTCGAGAGCAGTACTTC
CDR3 protein: CASSLSGGAREQYF

clone size: many
V gene: TRBV11-1
D gene: TRBD2
J gene: TRBJ2-2
CDR3 length: 17
CDR3 DNA: TGTGCCAGCAGCTTAGAAGGGACTAGCTTTTACGGAGGGGAGCTGTTTTTT
CDR3 protein: CASSLEGTSFYGGELFF

clone size: many
V gene: TRBV20-1
D gene: TRBD2
J gene: TRBJ2-1
CDR3 length: 16
CDR3 DNA: TGCAGTGCTAGACGGGAGACTAGCGGGGGGTACAATGAGCAGTTCTTC
CDR3 protein: CSARRETSGGYNEQFF

clone size: NA
V gene: TRBV6-1
D gene: TRBD2
J gene: TRBJ2-7
CDR3 length: 14
CDR3 DNA: TGTGCCAGCAGTGAACGACTAGCGGTTTACGAGCAGTACTTC
CDR3 protein: CASSERLAVYEQYF

clone size: many
V gene: TRBV18
D gene: NA
J gene: TRBJ2-4
CDR3 length: 14
CDR3 DNA: TGTGCCAGCTCACCACCTTCCCAACCCCACATTCAGTACTTC
CDR3 protein: CASSPPSQPHIQYF

clone size: NA
V gene: TRBV6-1
D gene: NA
J gene: TRBJ1-2
CDR3 length: 13
CDR3 DNA: TGTGCCAGCACCACCCCGGGACACTATGGCTACACCTTC
CDR3 protein: CASTTPGHYGYTF

clone size: NA
V gene: TRBV7-8
D gene: TRBD1
J gene: TRBJ1-6
CDR3 length: 15
CDR3 DNA: TGTGCCAGCAGCCATCGACAGGGAGGGGATTCACCCCTCCACTTT
CDR3 protein: CASSHRQGGDSPLHF

clone size: NA
V gene: TRBV19
D gene: NA
J gene: TRBJ1-1
CDR3 length: 13
CDR3 DNA: TGTGCCAGTAGTATGTCAGAGAACACTGAAGCTTTCTTT
CDR3 protein: CASSMSENTEAFF

clone size: NA
V gene: TRBV18
D gene: TRBD1
J gene: TRBJ1-3
CDR3 length: 18
CDR3 DNA: TGTGCCAGCTCACCAACCACCTCCGGGACAGCGACTGGAAACACCATATATTTT
CDR3 protein: CASSPTTSGTATGNTIYF